This TCR beta chain was sequenced in a study of blood T cell repertoires in COVID-19. Across the whole study: Sites in the United States, Italy and Spain provided acute and convalescent COVID-19 samples.

Study processing details: Reference gene primer amplification gave nucleated cell count estimates. Here immunoSEQ multiplex PCR was the method, and the copy in TCRdb shows in-frame clones only, minus some. That table supplies the V and J calls and clone size; D and trimming were determined from the DNA. The sample consists of 300,000 to 350,000 clones, roughly 86% of them appearing once. CDR3 size: 15 residues. Germline CDR1 and CDR2: KGHSH and LQKENI. V shed 3 bases and J shed 8 bases, with 17 bases lying between them. The cohort comprised adults aged 18 to 89 years residing in about two dozen US areas. Participants' reported clinical history set cohort assignment.

Sequenced: PBMCs or T cells enriched from blood (not recorded which). The sequence derives from a woman between 25 and 40 years old who had recovered from COVID-19. The J gene is TRBJ2-1, the V gene TRBV18, with D unresolved. CDR3: CASSPPDPSRDEQFF. The CDR3 nucleotides are TGTGCCAGCTCACCCCCGGATCCCAGCCGGGATGAGCAGTTCTTC.